The text below deals with one TCR beta chain. The clone's antigen remains unknown. Base qualities are not at hand, and no much larger clone is one base apart. This record comes from a study of neurological immune-mediated disorders (dated by TCRdb to the late 2010s). Notes on the research overall: Among the approximately 35 multiple sclerosis patients, 31 had relapsing-remitting MS and 3 had secondary progressive MS. Longitudinal samples, technical triplicates and paired sorted CD4+ and CD8+ T-cell subsets, alongside PBMC samples, were included among the approximately 98 TCR-beta libraries. Peripheral blood TCR-beta repertoires from patients with HTLV-I-associated myelopathy (HAM/TSP), patients with multiple sclerosis, and healthy controls were compared in the study using UMI-based sequencing. Of the approximately 66 subjects in the cohort, roughly 14 were HAM/TSP patients, some 34 were multiple sclerosis patients, and some 20 were healthy controls.

The CDR3 spans 12 residues, from the cysteine through the phenylalanine. Of the read, only the CDR3 DNA is kept; its 36 bases are in frame from base 1. CDR1 is given as SGHAT and CDR2 as FQNNGV, both from the germline V gene. Germline trimming amounts to 5 bases on V and 7 bases on J, with 3 as the count of junction bases outside the gene matches. General conclusions and limits of the study: In phylogenetic analysis, the repertoires of 18 of 34 MS patients grouped into a cluster of related CDR3 sequences, which suggests a possible signature at the repertoire level. TCR clonal expansion was highest in HAM/TSP patients and lowest in MS patients, with MS patients falling below even healthy controls. The MS cluster was not associated with any clinical or MRI features, and the authors stated that larger cohorts are needed. Across subjects, expanded clones never shared an identical CDR3 amino acid sequence, which suggests that the TCR-beta repertoires in every group were private.

For unsorted PBMC libraries, 2 million PBMCs were used after storage in RNAlater at -80 degrees C until RNA extraction. The multiple sclerosis patients were enrolled in a US clinical protocol that evaluated disease progression with magnetic resonance imaging. PBMCs were separated from peripheral blood using Ficoll-Hypaque density gradient centrifugation and then cryopreserved in liquid nitrogen. cDNA was synthesized by template-switch 5'RACE using a primer carrying a 10-nucleotide random unique molecular identifier by which each TCR transcript was tagged. Every sequencing run covered 15-18 subjects and yielded more than 160 million TCR-beta sequences. The RNeasy kit was used for extraction of total RNA. The KAPA Real-time Library Amplification kit was used to amplify TCR-beta VDJ regions with primers targeting the TCR constant region and the 5'RACE anchor. Sample indexes and Illumina adaptors were added in a first PCR, and a second PCR then increased library yield. After Ampure bead purification, the roughly 650 bp TCR product was size-selected on a 2% E-gel SizeSelection system. Before pooling, library quality was assessed on a Bioanalyzer, concentration was determined with Qubit, and library quantification was performed with the Kapa Library Quantification kit. An Illumina HiSeq 2500 sequenced the libraries paired-end 2 x 150 bp. To increase sequence diversity, roughly 24-32% phiX was spiked into each library pool. Turning to the authors' computational methods: Quality-filtered reads were processed with the UMI-based MiGEC pipeline, which removed over 90% of raw TCR sequences during error correction. IMGT germline references were used for alignment of VDJ genes, and clonotypes were defined by a unique CDR3 amino acid sequence together with V-J genes. VDJtools evaluated clonal expansion, Shannon diversity and CDR3 relatedness (CalcPairwiseDistances, ClusterSamples); CLCbio workbench built phylogenetic trees. Using coefficient-of-variation modelling across technical triplicates, the study counted a clone as expanded if it had at least 8 unique UMIs. Using fastp trimming at Q25 and MiXCR clonotype assembly, TCRdb reanalyzed the public sequencing data and kept in-frame beta chains. Each CDR3 protein appears once, grouped with its most common genes and DNA. These V and J calls rely on TCRdb rather than the paper's analysis. The sample data list fewer than 80,000 distinct CDR3 sequences, and roughly 5.6% of these were observed just once. The ten top clones hold less than 3.5% of the sample.

The V gene is TRBV11-2 and the J gene is TRBJ1-1, with TRBD1 identical over 8 junction bases. Sequenced input: PBMCs. The sequence was obtained from a woman aged 30 to 39 with multiple sclerosis. The DNA sequence is as follows: TGTGCCAGCAGCCAGGACAGGGTTGAAGCTTTCTTT. Its protein is CASSQDRVEAFF.